The 23 T cell receptor beta chains below come from one sample, sequenced in a study of brain T cells in children with intractable seizures. Clones were sequenced by immunoSEQ multiplex PCR, and TCRdb holds only the in-frame ones, with some missing. The sample records approximately 44,000 clones, 90% being singletons. The source material was peripheral blood, sampled at surgery. All receptors come from a girl aged 2 to 10 with tuberous sclerosis and intractable seizures.

The V call is TRBV7-7, the J call TRBJ2-3; possible D gene TRBD1, 5 bases. Germline V gene lookup returns CDR1 SSHAT and CDR2 FNYEAQ (reference sequence). The V end lost 1 base, the J end lost 3 bases, and 11 bases lay between the germline ends. This CDR3 has 15 residues. This CDR3 is CASSLGTGITDTQYF. As DNA, the CDR3 is TGTGCCAGCAGCTTAGGTACAGGAATAACAGATACGCAGTATTTT.

The gene calls are TRBV5-1 and TRBJ1-2; 7 nucleotides line up with TRBD1. CDR1 is SGHRS, CDR2 YFSETQ, per germline. Losses at the gene ends were 4 bases for V and 8 bases for J; bases not matched to a gene: 8. The CDR3 is made up of 13 amino acids. CDR3 sequence: CASSASGTEGYTF. CDR3 sequence (DNA): TGCGCCAGCAGCGCGTCCGGGACAGAAGGCTACACCTTC.

The chain is built from TRBV11-2 and TRBJ2-3; no firm D call. The CDR3 has 13 residues. Deletions cut 5 bases from V and 1 base from J, with 7 bases between. Germline V gene lookup returns CDR1 SGHAT and CDR2 FQNNGV. DNA of the CDR3: TGTGCCAGCAGCCCGTCCCGCACAGATACGCAGTATTTT. Translation: CASSPSRTDTQYF.

The V call is TRBV5-1, the J call TRBJ2-1, with D perhaps matching TRBD1 or TRBD2 (7 bases each). This CDR3 is 15 amino acids long. The germline V and J ends were trimmed by 4 bases and 7 bases, with 18 bases remaining between them. Germline CDR1 is SGHRS and CDR2 is YFSETQ. CDR3 nucleotide sequence: TGCGCCAGCAGCCTCGAGGGACAGCGGGGAAATGAGCAGTTCTTC. As protein: CASSLEGQRGNEQFF.

V usage is TRBV9 and J usage is TRBJ2-3; a possible D gene is TRBD2 (5 bases). V lost 1 base and J lost 5, with 11 bases in between. Per the germline V gene, CDR1 is SGDLS and CDR2 is YYNGEE. The CDR3 consists of 14 residues. The chain's CDR3 is CASSVTSRGDTQYF. The CDR3, as DNA: TGTGCCAGCAGCGTAACCTCCCGGGGAGATACGCAGTATTTT. Full variable domain (missing parts from reference TRBV9 and TRBJ2-3): DSGVTQTPKHLITATGQRVTLRCSPRSGDLSVYWYQQSLDQGLQFLIQYYNGEERAKGNILERFSAQQFPDLHSELNLSSLELGDSALYFCASSVTSRGDTQYFGPGTRLTVL.

The chain carries TRBV6-5 and TRBJ1-4; D is uncertain. The V end was cut by 0 bases, the J end by 5 bases, with 10 bases between. Germline V gene sequence: CDR1 MNHEY, CDR2 SVGAGI. The CDR3 runs 15 residues. CDR3 sequence: CASSYSTLGNEKLFF. CDR3 DNA: TGTGCCAGCAGTTACTCGACTTTGGGGAATGAAAAACTGTTTTTT.

This clone was seen a single time. The V gene is TRBV4-1, the J gene TRBJ1-1; weak D call: TRBD1 (6 bases). Looked up from germline, CDR1 is MGHRA and CDR2 is YSYEKL. The CDR3 consists of 13 residues. V gave up 4 bases and J gave up 11 bases, with 17 bases separating them. This chain's CDR3 is CASSPDSPQGAFF. The CDR3 DNA sequence: TGCGCCAGCAGCCCCGACAGTCCGCAGGGGGCTTTCTTT.

The chain has TRBV5-5 and TRBJ2-1, with 11 bases fitting TRBD1. The CDR3 runs to 17 residues. Per the germline V gene, CDR1 is SGHKS and CDR2 is YYEKEE (reference sequence). With V trimmed by 0 bases and J by 3 bases, 5 bases remained unmatched. CDR3 amino acids: CASSLATGTGGYNEQFF. As DNA, the CDR3 is TGTGCCAGCAGCTTGGCCACCGGGACAGGGGGCTACAATGAGCAGTTCTTC.

V usage is TRBV7-9 and J usage is TRBJ1-6; possible D gene TRBD1, 5 bases. The CDR3 consists of 17 residues. V gave up 6 bases and J gave up 4 bases, with 19 bases separating them. The V gene's germline CDR1 is SEHNR and CDR2 FQNEAQ (reference sequence). CDR3 in amino acids: CASSSPGGALYNSPLHF. The CDR3 region has the DNA TGTGCCAGCAGTTCACCGGGTGGGGCCCTTTATAATTCACCCCTCCACTTT.

The table lists this clone with a few counts. The chain combines TRBV5-5 with TRBJ2-7; 10 bases are a match to TRBD1. The CDR3 runs to 15 residues. The ends lost 2 bases at V and 3 bases at J; junction bases unmatched: 5. Germline CDR1 and CDR2: SGHKS and YYEKEE (reference sequence). CDR3 nucleotide sequence: TGTGCCAGCAGCTTCCTGGGACAGGGGATCTACGAGCAGTACTTC. Residues: CASSFLGQGIYEQYF.

The rearrangement links TRBV5-1 to TRBJ1-1, with D possibly TRBD1 on 6 matching bases. The CDR3 loop spans 18 amino acids. The V end was cut by 3 bases, the J end by 0 bases, with 21 bases between. CDR1 and CDR2 from the germline V gene are SGHRS and YFSETQ. The CDR3: CASSSANRTDLMNTEAFF. DNA for the CDR3: TGCGCCAGCAGCTCAGCAAATAGGACAGATCTGATGAACACTGAAGCTTTCTTT.

CDR3 sequence reads: CAWIQRRPGTSVPDTQYF. The CDR3 bases are TGTGCCTGGATCCAAAGGCGACCCGGGACTAGCGTCCCAGATACGCAGTATTTT. The V and J genes are TRBV30 and TRBJ2-3; 10 positions match TRBD2. CDR3 length: 18 amino acids. The germline V gene encodes CDR1 GTSNPN and CDR2 SVGIG (reference sequence). J gave up 4 bases and V 4 bases, and 17 bases lay outside the gene matches.

The chain employs TRBV6-1 and TRBJ1-1; maybe TRBD1 (6 bases). The CDR3 has 15 amino acids. Germline CDR1 is MNHNS and CDR2 is SASEGT. The V and J ends lost 3 bases and 4 bases respectively, with 15 bases between them. Here the CDR3 DNA reads TGTGCCAGCAGTGAGTTACCAGGACAGTCCACTGAAGCTTTCTTT. It specifies CASSELPGQSTEAFF.

The rearrangement uses TRBV5-4 and TRBJ1-2; 8 bases are shared with TRBD1. The junction had 4 bases not matched to a gene; V was cut back by 4 bases and J by 8 bases. The V gene's germline CDR1 is SGHNT and CDR2 YYREEE (reference sequence). The CDR3 has 12 residues. CDR3 sequence (DNA): TGTGCCAGCAGCAGGGACAGGCGGGGCTACACCTTC. Translating it yields CASSRDRRGYTF.

The gene calls are TRBV6-5 and TRBJ2-2, with D possibly being TRBD1 (5 bases). V dropped 2 bases and J dropped 3 bases, with 13 bases sitting between them. From germline, CDR1 is MNHEY and CDR2 SVGAGI. CDR3 length: 16 residues. CDR3 DNA: TGTGCCAGCAGTTACCTTGCGGACATATACACCGGGGAGCTGTTTTTT. Protein sequence: CASSYLADIYTGELFF.

The chain recombines TRBV29-1 with TRBJ2-2; 7 bases line up with TRBD1. V gave up 5 bases and J gave up 6 bases; unmatched junction bases: 3. The CDR3 runs to 12 residues. Per germline, CDR1 SQVTM and CDR2 ANQGSEA. CDR3: CSVFQGAGELFF. The CDR3 DNA sequence: TGCAGCGTTTTTCAGGGGGCCGGGGAGCTGTTTTTT.

This rearrangement joins TRBV30 to TRBJ2-7; 8 nucleotides match TRBD1. Looked up from germline, CDR1 is GTSNPN and CDR2 is SVGIG (reference sequence). V trimming: 3 bases; J trimming: 1 base; junction bases outside the gene matches: 2. CDR3 length: 13 residues. Here the CDR3 DNA reads TGTGCCTGGAGGGACAGGGAATCCTACGAGCAGTACGTC. This translates into CAWRDRESYEQYV.

The chain combines TRBV21-1 with TRBJ1-3; the table's TRBD1 call for D was not verified on the DNA. TRBV21-1 is shown as a pseudogene. The CDR3 runs 17 residues. Here the CDR3 reads CASSSRDRHRSGNTIYF. CDR3 coding DNA: TGTGCCAGCAGCAGTAGGGACAGACACCGCTCTGGAAACACCATATATTTT.

The chain combines TRBV6-4 with TRBJ2-1; a possible D gene is TRBD2 (6 bases). Germline V gene lookup returns CDR1 MRHNA and CDR2 SNTAGT. This CDR3 has 14 amino acids. The V end was cut by 4 bases, the J end by 10 bases, with 17 bases between. CDR3 residues: CASSADGPRGEQFF. CDR3 sequence (DNA): TGTGCCAGCAGTGCCGACGGTCCTCGGGGGGAGCAGTTCTTC.

Concerning this clone itself: The junction departs from the called germline gene at one end, perhaps through a read error. V gene TRBV27 combines with J gene TRBJ2-2; D call uncertain. The CDR3 runs to 12 residues. In germline, CDR1 is MNHEY, CDR2 SMNVEV (reference sequence). The CDR3 here is CASSFNNGELFF. CDR3 bases: TGTGCCAGCAGTTTCAACAACGGGGAGCTGTTTTTT.

The chain couples TRBV19 to TRBJ1-2; the D is unclear. The germline V and J ends were trimmed by 7 bases and 4 bases, with 10 bases remaining between them. The CDR3 is made up of 12 amino acids. Germline-derived CDR1 and CDR2 are LNHDA and SQIVND (reference sequence). As DNA, the CDR3 is TGTGCCAGTACCTCCACCTCCTATGGCTACACCTTC. Protein: CASTSTSYGYTF.

The rearrangement uses TRBV9 and TRBJ2-5, with 8 bases lining up with TRBD1. Germline V lookup: CDR1 SGDLS, CDR2 YYNGEE. The V gene end was trimmed by 3 bases and the J gene end by 1 base; junction bases not matched to a gene: 5. The CDR3 is 15 residues long. The CDR3 spells CASSETGGTQETQYF. The CDR3 DNA sequence: TGTGCCAGCAGCGAAACAGGGGGTACCCAAGAGACCCAGTACTTC.

This clone was recorded once. This sequence joins TRBV7-8 and TRBJ2-7; weak D call: TRBD2 (6 bases). CDR3 length equals 15 residues. From germline, CDR1 is SGHVS and CDR2 FQNEAQ. V was shortened by 1 base and J by 0 bases, with 10 bases between the two germline ends. This chain's CDR3 is CASSLELRGSYEQYF. The CDR3 nucleotides are TGTGCCAGCAGCTTAGAATTGCGGGGCTCCTACGAGCAGTACTTC. Full variable domain (outside the CDR3, taken from reference TRBV7-8 and TRBJ2-7): GAGVSQSPRYKVAKRGQDVALRCDPISGHVSLFWYQQALGQGPEFLTYFQNEAQLDKSGLPSDRFFAERPEGSVSTLKIQRTQQEDSAVYLCASSLELRGSYEQYFGPGTRLTVT.